This T cell receptor beta chain was recorded in a study of CD8 T cells in Susac syndrome. The V end lost 0 bases, the J end lost 4 bases, and 10 bases lay between the germline ends. CDR3 length: 15 residues. Germline CDR1 is MGHRA and CDR2 is YSYEKL. Random hexamers primed reverse transcription of about 0.45 to 1 ug RNA. TCRdb ran MiXCR on the immunoSEQ multiplex PCR reads and lists one entry per CDR3 protein. The repertoire holds just over 300,000 distinct CDR3 sequences, roughly 94% seen once, with around 0.07% in the top ten. The source of this sequence is a human donor with multiple sclerosis. Input material: CD4+ T cells from PBMCs. The genes are TRBV4-1 and TRBJ1-5; weak D call: TRBD1 (5 bases). The CDR3 reads CASSQDPGANQPQHF. The CDR3 coding sequence is TGCGCCAGCAGCCAAGATCCCGGGGCGAATCAGCCCCAGCATTTT.